The present T cell receptor (beta chain) was sequenced within a study of blood T cells in healthy people across ages. Study observations and caveats: Getting older went along with TCR beta diversity per million T cells dropping roughly linearly. In the absence of known donor CMV status, changes in expanded clonotypes were possibly confounded.

A second 7 to 11 cycle PCR used barcoded and J-beta primers. TCRdb re-derived calls from the 5' RACE reads in MiXCR, one entry per CDR3 protein. The sample has roughly 640,000 distinct CDR3 sequences, under 30% seen once. The table lists this clonotype with many counts. Its specificity is unknown. The sample, roughly 9.5 milliliters of peripheral blood, was drawn from each donor. Germline assignment: CDR1 SGHVS and CDR2 FQNEAQ. The CDR3 contains 13 residues. With V trimmed by 1 base and J by 8 bases, 3 bases remained unmatched. The clonotype was recovered from an elderly woman in good health. This chain links TRBV7-8 with TRBJ2-3, with 7 bases that match TRBD2. Sequences were obtained from blood. In nucleotides, the CDR3 is TGTGCCAGCAGCTTAGAGGAGCGGGGTACGCAGTATTTT. As protein: CASSLEERGTQYF.